What follows are 13 T cell receptor beta chains derived from one specimen sequenced in a study of tumor-infiltrating lymphocytes in glioblastoma multiforme. TCRB libraries came from RNA via three nested multiplex PCR rounds. A single record per CDR3 protein comes from TCRdb applying MiXCR to the multiplex PCR reads. The data hold about 11,000 distinct CDR3 sequences, with roughly 70% observed a single time. The sequenced sample was brain tumor tissue. The receptor set was obtained from a male donor with glioblastoma.

In regard to this clonotype: The conserved closing phenylalanine or tryptophan is absent in this CDR3, likely reflecting a read error. This chain links TRBV11-2 with TRBJ2-2; D is ambiguous. The CDR3 length is 14 residues. The germline CDR1 and CDR2 sequences are SGHAT and FQNNGV. V was shortened by 2 bases and J by 6 bases, with 10 bases between the two germline ends. In DNA form, the CDR3 reads TGTGCCAGCAGCTTATGTCTAGGTCCCGGGGAGCTGTTTCTT. Residues: CASSLCLGPGELFL.

The chain recombines TRBV11-2 with TRBJ2-1; D is undetermined. The germline gives CDR1 SGHAT, CDR2 FQNNGV. The CDR3 runs to 14 residues. The V end lost 9 bases, the J end lost 6 bases, and 18 bases lay between the germline ends. The CDR3 region is CASSRPPGVNEQFF. Here the CDR3 DNA reads TGTGCCAGTAGCCGTCCTCCGGGTGTCAATGAGCAGTTCTTC.

For this clonotype: Mismatch with germline at one junction end may stem from a read error. The chain carries TRBV10-3 and TRBJ2-5; D is possibly TRBD2 (5 bases). There are 15 residues in the CDR3. Per the germline V gene, CDR1 is ENHRY and CDR2 is SYGVKD. The CDR3 sequence: CAISAGTLRLETQYF. CDR3 nucleotide sequence: TGTGCCATTAGTGCGGGCACTCTCCGTCTGGAGACCCAGTACTTC.

The chain combines TRBV11-3 with TRBJ2-1; D not certain. The end of the DNA aligns better with TRBJ2-7, so the J call may be wrong. This CDR3 has 14 amino acids. From germline, CDR1 is SGHNT and CDR2 YENEEA. As DNA, the CDR3 is TGTGCCAGCAGCCCGAGACGGGCATACAATGAGCAGTACTTC. Protein product: CASSPRRAYNEQYF.

Note on this clonotype: One end of the junction does not line up with germline, which may come from a read error. The rearrangement joins TRBV30 to TRBJ1-5; 7 bases are a match to TRBD1. The germline V gene has CDR1 GTSNPN and CDR2 SVGIG (reference sequence). The CDR3 is 16 residues long. The CDR3 DNA follows: TGTGCCTGGAGTCTAGGGGGCACCCTAAAGAATCAGCCCCATCATTTT. Translating it yields CAWSLGGTLKNQPHHF.

In regard to this clonotype: One end of the junction fails to match germline, which may point to a read error. This chain uses TRBV11-3 with TRBJ2-1; D is perhaps TRBD2 (5 bases). The length of the CDR3 is 13 residues. The germline CDR1 and CDR2 sequences are SGHNT and YENEEA. CDR3 loop: CASSCGPNNEQFF. The CDR3 DNA is TGTGCCAGTAGCTGCGGGCCGAACAATGAGCAGTTCTTC. The full variable domain, completed using reference TRBV11-3 and TRBJ2-1, is EAGVVQSPRYKIIEKKQPVAFWCNPISGHNTLYWYLQNLGQGPELLIRYENEEAVDDSQLPKDRFSAERLKGVDSTLKIQPAELGDSAVYLCASSCGPNNEQFFGPGTRLTVL.

With respect to this clonotype: One end of the junction is discordant with germline, which a read error may explain. J is TRBJ1-5 and V is TRBV19, with D perhaps TRBD1 (6 bases). The V gene's germline CDR1 is LNHDA and CDR2 SQIVND (reference sequence). This CDR3 is 15 amino acids long. The CDR3 bases are TGTGCCGGTAGGTCTCTCACAGGGAGCAATCAGCCCCAGCAGTTT. This gives the protein CAGRSLTGSNQPQQF.

As concerns this clonotype: Since no conserved phenylalanine or tryptophan closes the CDR3, a read error is the likely cause. The V gene is TRBV10-2, the J gene TRBJ2-3; TRBD1 aligns across 8 bases. Germline CDR1 is WSHSY and CDR2 is SAAADI. The CDR3 consists of 15 residues. CDR3 DNA sequence: TGCGCCAGTAGTGAGGCAGGGGGCGGGGCAGATACGCAGTATTCT. This sequence encodes CASSEAGGGADTQYS.

This clonotype was recorded a few times. The chain uses TRBV11-1 and TRBJ2-7, with D unresolved. CDR1 is SGHAT, CDR2 FQDESV, per germline (reference sequence). This CDR3 has 12 residues. V was cut by 2 bases and J by 4 bases, with 6 bases left in between. For the CDR3, the DNA is TGTGCCAGCAGCTTATGGGGATACGAGCAGTACTTC. Translated: CASSLWGYEQYF.

V usage is TRBV11-2 and J usage is TRBJ2-7, with D maybe TRBD2 (5 bases). This CDR3 is built from 15 residues. V was shortened by 3 bases and J by 9 bases, with 21 bases between the two germline ends. Germline-derived CDR1 and CDR2 are SGHAT and FQNNGV. The CDR3 sequence is CASSFSSIALYTQYF. The CDR3, as DNA: TGTGCCAGCAGCTTCTCTAGCATAGCACTATACACGCAGTACTTC.

The chain recombines TRBV5-1 with TRBJ2-3; 10 positions match TRBD2. The CDR3 extends over 18 amino acids. Germline lookup yields CDR1 SGHRS and CDR2 YFSETQ. The CDR3 protein is CLSSSLPGAGGDADTQYF. The DNA of the CDR3 is TGCCTCAGCAGCTCGCTCCCCGGAGCGGGAGGGGACGCAGATACGCAGTATTTT.

With respect to this clonotype: Germline and junction disagree at one end, which may indicate a read error. This chain uses TRBV29-1 with TRBJ2-7, with D perhaps TRBD1 (6 bases). In germline, CDR1 is SQVTM, CDR2 ANQGSEA. The CDR3 is made up of 13 amino acids. This CDR3 reads CSVLVQGVYEEYF. The DNA of the CDR3 is TGCAGCGTCTTGGTACAGGGAGTTTACGAGGAGTACTTT.

The J gene is TRBJ2-7, the V gene TRBV6-1, with 8 bases matching TRBD2. The CDR3 is 14 amino acids. The junction had 12 bases not matched to a gene; V was cut back by 8 bases and J by 6 bases. Germline CDR1 reads MNHNS; CDR2 reads SASEGT. This CDR3 reads CASREMAGGLEQYF. The CDR3 DNA reads as TGTGCCAGCCGCGAGATGGCGGGAGGCCTCGAGCAGTACTTC.